This is a list of T cell receptor beta chains from one sample in a study of Ad26.COV2.S vaccination and SARS-CoV-2 variants. TCRdb's copy holds only in-frame clones and misses some; the assay was immunoSEQ multiplex PCR. The sample consists of 300,000 to 400,000 clones, approximately 80% of them appearing once. The sequenced sample was peripheral blood, obtained in a trial of Ad26.COV2.S vaccine versus placebo. These receptors all come from a person aged 18-65 years who received the Ad26.COV2.S COVID-19 vaccine or a placebo. CDR3s include the opening cysteine and the closing phenylalanine or tryptophan. Each record gives: CDR3 protein, V gene, J gene.

cdr3_aa: CASSLDSLEGGEDIQYF
v_call: TRBV5-1
j_call: TRBJ2-4

cdr3_aa: CATQKRGQGVTDTQYF
v_call: TRBV10-3
j_call: TRBJ2-3

cdr3_aa: CASSRILAALVDEQYF
v_call: TRBV6-2/TRBV6-3
j_call: TRBJ2-7

cdr3_aa: CASSRDGYGYTF
v_call: TRBV7-3
j_call: TRBJ1-2

cdr3_aa: CASSSRTSWSSYNEQFF
v_call: TRBV7-2
j_call: TRBJ2-1

cdr3_aa: CASQGGRYEQYF
v_call: TRBV27
j_call: TRBJ2-7

cdr3_aa: CASSAGTATSYEQYF
v_call: TRBV5-4
j_call: TRBJ2-7

cdr3_aa: CASSSGVGNNQPQHF
v_call: TRBV5-1
j_call: TRBJ1-5

cdr3_aa: CASSQARDQPQHF
v_call: TRBV7-3
j_call: TRBJ1-5

cdr3_aa: CASSQVVGTNEKLFF
v_call: TRBV4-1
j_call: TRBJ1-4

cdr3_aa: CASSLSPPGGYTF
v_call: TRBV11-2
j_call: TRBJ1-2

cdr3_aa: CASSIGQGVQETQYF
v_call: TRBV19
j_call: TRBJ2-5

cdr3_aa: CASSSYGGGTEAFF
v_call: TRBV7-3
j_call: TRBJ1-1

cdr3_aa: CASSEGDNYFNSPLHF
v_call: TRBV6-1
j_call: TRBJ1-6

cdr3_aa: CASSLRPAAHEQYF
v_call: TRBV11-2
j_call: TRBJ2-7

cdr3_aa: CASSLGTGGQSSYEQYF
v_call: TRBV7-6
j_call: TRBJ2-7

cdr3_aa: CASSLAGQGRNIQYF
v_call: TRBV7-8
j_call: TRBJ2-4

cdr3_aa: CASSRTFIAGELFF
v_call: TRBV28
j_call: TRBJ2-2

cdr3_aa: CASSGRGEGHSYEQYF
v_call: TRBV5-1
j_call: TRBJ2-7

cdr3_aa: CASSLGASETQYF
v_call: TRBV5-1
j_call: TRBJ2-5

cdr3_aa: CASTGTGRGEKLFF
v_call: TRBV6-5
j_call: TRBJ1-4

cdr3_aa: CASSTPWAGDTEAFF
v_call: TRBV4-2
j_call: TRBJ1-1

cdr3_aa: CASSPGQTNTGELFF
v_call: TRBV18
j_call: TRBJ2-2

cdr3_aa: CASSPAGNQPQHF
v_call: TRBV6-2/TRBV6-3
j_call: TRBJ1-5

cdr3_aa: CASSESPGSNTGELFF
v_call: TRBV10-1
j_call: TRBJ2-2

cdr3_aa: CASSAGGPNEKLFF
v_call: TRBV9
j_call: TRBJ1-4

cdr3_aa: CASSPGQEYTGELFF
v_call: TRBV7-9
j_call: TRBJ2-2

cdr3_aa: CASSEAVTVNTEAFF
v_call: TRBV6-1
j_call: TRBJ1-1

cdr3_aa: CASSLGRPGQGYETQYF
v_call: TRBV5-1
j_call: TRBJ2-5

cdr3_aa: CASSLGLRGRTETQYF
v_call: TRBV7-6
j_call: TRBJ2-5

cdr3_aa: CAISPQENTEAFF
v_call: TRBV10-3
j_call: TRBJ1-1

cdr3_aa: CASSIQPDSNYGYTF
v_call: TRBV5-1
j_call: TRBJ1-2

cdr3_aa: CASCRSSSYNSPLHF
v_call: TRBV11-3
j_call: TRBJ1-6

cdr3_aa: CASSPQGNEKLFF
v_call: TRBV6-5
j_call: TRBJ1-4

cdr3_aa: CASSKIGAGFGEYGYTF
v_call: TRBV21-1
j_call: TRBJ1-2

cdr3_aa: CASSQSGGLLGEQFF
v_call: TRBV3-1/TRBV3-2
j_call: TRBJ2-1

cdr3_aa: CASSQPRDRNTGELFF
v_call: TRBV5-6
j_call: TRBJ2-2

cdr3_aa: CASSMLLGPAYNSPLHF
v_call: TRBV19
j_call: TRBJ1-6

cdr3_aa: CATSERASGYHEQYF
v_call: TRBV15
j_call: TRBJ2-7

cdr3_aa: CATSRSSAGTGSNQPQHF
v_call: TRBV15
j_call: TRBJ1-5

cdr3_aa: CASSLQASYEQYF
v_call: TRBV5-4
j_call: TRBJ2-7

cdr3_aa: CASSQGSGTGLYQPQHF
v_call: TRBV28
j_call: TRBJ1-5

cdr3_aa: CARSGGSYNSPLHF
v_call: TRBV27
j_call: TRBJ1-6

cdr3_aa: CASSPGTSRTDTQYF
v_call: TRBV7-3
j_call: TRBJ2-3

cdr3_aa: CASTPGQAYQETQYF
v_call: TRBV5-1
j_call: TRBJ2-5

cdr3_aa: CASSLVGASTGELFF
v_call: TRBV5-6
j_call: TRBJ2-2